The following is a T cell receptor (beta chain) sequence with its context. Some clones are missing from TCRdb's copy, which holds only in-frame ones; the method was immunoSEQ multiplex PCR. There are roughly 170,000 clones in the sample; roughly 81% occur only once, and more than 7.5% lies in the top ten. The data were obtained in a study of blood T cell repertoires in COVID-19. About the research overall: Sites in the United States, Italy and Spain provided acute and convalescent COVID-19 samples.

V shed 5 bases and J 2 bases; nucleotides not matched to a gene: 2. This CDR3 is 12 amino acids long. The germline V gene has CDR1 GTSNPN and CDR2 SVGIG (reference sequence). Sequenced material: peripheral blood. The J gene is TRBJ2-7, the V gene TRBV30, with TRBD1 matching 8 bases. This clonotype was obtained from a man aged 35 to 55 who had recovered from COVID-19. For the CDR3, the DNA is TGTGCCTGGGGACAGGGAACCTACGAGCAGTACTTC. Translated, it gives CAWGQGTYEQYF.